This is a list of T cell receptor beta chains from one sample in a study of long-term antiretroviral therapy in people with HIV. Some clones are missing from TCRdb's copy, which holds only in-frame ones; the method was immunoSEQ multiplex PCR. Of approximately 33,000 clones in the sample, 80% to 90% were seen once. This specimen consisted of unsorted PBMCs, obtained 0.8 years before starting antiretroviral therapy. The receptor source for this set is a man between 18 and 29 years old with HIV. Both conserved end residues are part of each CDR3. The D gene is left open where the match is weak. Clone size is stated in some rows and not others, as once, few, many or a class when expanded.

D gene,clone size,J gene,V gene,CDR3 protein,CDR3 DNA
-,few,TRBJ1-2,TRBV7-9,CASSSGISSRGYTF,TGTGCCAGCAGCTCCGGGATCTCCTCAAGGGGCTACACCTTC
TRBD1,once,TRBJ1-1,TRBV6-5,CASSFRTGGRDTEAFF,TGTGCCAGCAGTTTCCGGACAGGAGGTAGGGACACTGAAGCTTTCTTT
-,-,TRBJ1-4,TRBV6-5,CASSRDLNEKLFF,TGTGCCAGCAGCCGGGATCTTAATGAAAAACTGTTTTTT
-,-,TRBJ2-1,TRBV7-2,CASQWPHVDEQFF,TGTGCCAGCCAGTGGCCCCACGTCGATGAGCAGTTCTTC
-,few,TRBJ1-2,TRBV7-9,CASSLRGGYTF,TGTGCCAGCAGCTTAAGGGGTGGCTACACCTTC
TRBD1,-,TRBJ1-1,TRBV7-8,CASRPDRANFAEAFF,TGTGCCAGCAGGCCCGACAGGGCTAACTTTGCTGAAGCTTTCTTT
-,-,TRBJ2-7,TRBV2,CASRGYEQYF,TGTGCCAGCAGAGGGTACGAGCAGTACTTC
-,-,TRBJ2-1,TRBV10-3,CAISELKGGGDNEQFF,TGTGCCATCAGTGAGTTAAAGGGCGGAGGGGACAATGAGCAGTTCTTC
TRBD1,-,TRBJ1-2,TRBV28,CASSIKTGGGYTF,TGTGCCAGCAGCATCAAGACAGGGGGCGGCTACACCTTC
TRBD1,-,TRBJ2-7,TRBV4-3,CASSRDWDRLYEQYF,TGCGCCAGCAGCCGCGACTGGGACAGGTTATACGAGCAGTACTTC
-,few,TRBJ1-2,TRBV7-3,CASSSNGAANYGYTF,TGTGCCAGCAGCAGCAACGGGGCCGCTAACTATGGCTACACCTTC
-,-,TRBJ2-1,TRBV7-2,CASSLVGEQFF,TGTGCCAGCAGCTTGGTAGGGGAGCAGTTCTTC
-,-,TRBJ1-4,TRBV5-1,CASYAGPVDATNEKLFF,TGCGCCAGTTACGCGGGTCCGGTAGATGCAACTAATGAAAAACTGTTTTTT
-,-,TRBJ1-1,TRBV13,CASRTTGGNTEAFF,TGTGCCAGCAGAACTACAGGCGGGAACACTGAAGCTTTCTTT
-,-,TRBJ2-1,TRBV7-8,CASSQTQLPEQFF,TGTGCCAGCAGCCAGACTCAATTGCCTGAGCAGTTCTTC
-,-,TRBJ2-3,TRBV5-1,CASSLNPALSTDTQYF,TGCGCCAGCAGCTTGAATCCGGCATTAAGCACAGATACGCAGTATTTT
-,-,TRBJ1-2,TRBV14,CASSPGGGARRANYGYTF,TGTGCCAGCAGCCCTGGAGGGGGGGCGAGGAGGGCTAACTATGGCTACACCTTC
TRBD2,-,TRBJ2-3,TRBV7-9,CASSSPTAGGLHTDTQYF,TGTGCCAGCAGCTCTCCGACAGCGGGGGGTTTGCACACAGATACGCAGTATTTT
-,-,TRBJ2-2,TRBV12-1,CASSGIVTNTGELFF,TGTGCCAGCAGCGGCATAGTTACAAACACCGGGGAGCTGTTTTTT
TRBD2,-,TRBJ2-7,TRBV11-2,CASSLAGGKYEQYF,TGTGCCAGCAGCTTAGCGGGGGGGAAATACGAGCAGTACTTC
-,-,TRBJ1-3,TRBV11-2,CASSFGRINTIYF,TGTGCCAGCAGCTTCGGACGGATTAACACCATATATTTT
-,-,TRBJ2-7,TRBV30,CAWKGVWGTYEQYF,TGTGCCTGGAAAGGTGTGTGGGGAACCTACGAGCAGTACTTC
-,-,TRBJ1-2,TRBV18,CASSPLRTVGTNYGYTF,TGTGCCAGCTCACCTCTCAGGACTGTCGGGACTAACTATGGCTACACCTTC
-,-,TRBJ2-5,TRBV6-6,CASSYVDFGGETQYF,TGTGCCAGCAGTTACGTAGATTTTGGGGGAGAGACCCAGTACTTC
-,-,TRBJ2-7,TRBV5-4,CASSPRVRGEYEQYF,TGTGCCAGCAGCCCACGGGTCAGAGGGGAATACGAGCAGTACTTC
-,once,TRBJ1-2,TRBV28,CASSLVPSPRGYTF,TGTGCCAGCAGTTTAGTTCCCTCCCCGCGGGGCTACACCTTC
-,-,TRBJ1-1,TRBV21-1,CASKPMLLNTEAFF,TGTGCCAGCAAACCGATGCTCCTAAACACTGAAGCTTTCTTT
-,-,TRBJ1-2,TRBV6-5,CAGADAYYGYTF,TGTGCCGGGGCGGACGCCTACTATGGCTACACCTTC
TRBD1,-,TRBJ2-4,TRBV19,CASSRTGFGRYENIQYF,TGTGCCAGTAGTAGGACAGGGTTCGGTCGTTACGAAAACATTCAGTACTTC
-,once,TRBJ2-3,TRBV10-1,CASRGASVDTQYF,TGCGCCAGCAGGGGCGCCAGCGTAGATACGCAGTATTTT
-,-,TRBJ1-1,TRBV9,CASSARGDTEAFF,TGTGCCAGCAGCGCGAGGGGGGACACTGAAGCTTTCTTT
-,-,TRBJ2-1,TRBV7-8,CASSFYVGGLDNEQFF,TGTGCCAGCAGCTTTTACGTGGGGGGGCTTGACAATGAGCAGTTCTTC
TRBD1,-,TRBJ1-2,TRBV5-1,CASSPQGAVGYTF,TGCGCCAGCAGCCCACAGGGGGCAGTTGGCTACACCTTC
TRBD2,-,TRBJ2-7,TRBV27,CASSSASGGTYEQYF,TGTGCCAGCAGTTCGGCTAGCGGGGGGACCTACGAGCAGTACTTC
-,-,TRBJ1-2,TRBV30,CASQGTTLFITRTF,TGTGCCTCACAGGGTACGACTTTGTTTATCACTCGGACCTTC
TRBD2,once,TRBJ2-7,TRBV6-6,CASSLASGIYEQYF,TGTGCCAGCAGTTTGGCTAGCGGGATTTACGAGCAGTACTTC
-,-,TRBJ2-1,TRBV2,CASIGGVGFFF,TGTGCCAGCATTGGAGGTGTAGGGTTCTTCTTC